Below, 7 T cell receptor beta chains from the same sample are listed, as sequenced in a study of T cells after yellow fever vaccination. TCRdb passed the 5' RACE reads through MiXCR, listing each CDR3 protein once. The sample lists some 500,000 distinct CDR3 sequences; 13% were seen once. This specimen consisted of PBMCs, obtained on the day of the yellow fever booster vaccination. The source of these receptors is a man aged 30 to 39 who received the YFV17D yellow fever vaccine.

This clonotype was observed at least ten times. V is TRBV7-7 and J is TRBJ2-1; the match to TRBD2 covers 7 bases. The CDR3 extends over 14 amino acids. CDR1 SSHAT and CDR2 FNYEAQ come from the germline V gene (reference sequence). V was clipped by 1 base and J by 6 bases; unmatched bases: 3. Written as DNA, the CDR3 is TGTGCCAGCAGCTTAGATGGCGGGGGCAATGAGCAGTTCTTC. Its translation is CASSLDGGGNEQFF.

This CDR3 is CARDRVSGQLRLGRTQPQHF. CDR3 bases: TGCGCCAGGGACAGAGTCTCCGGGCAGTTGCGTCTAGGGAGGACTCAGCCCCAGCATTTT. This chain uses TRBV5-1 with TRBJ1-5, with D maybe TRBD1 (6 bases). Germline V gene lookup returns CDR1 SGHRS and CDR2 YFSETQ. The V end was cut by 8 bases, the J end by 6 bases, with 36 bases between. This CDR3 has 20 residues.

V gene TRBV6-1 combines with J gene TRBJ1-2; 9 bases are a match to TRBD1. Germline values: CDR1 MNHNS, CDR2 SASEGT. This CDR3 contains 14 residues. V shed 7 bases, J shed 8 bases, and the junction held 11 bases outside the gene matches. In nucleotides, the CDR3 is TGTGCCAGCACCCAGGACAGGGGTTTTAAAGGCTACACCTTC. Its translation: CASTQDRGFKGYTF.

This clonotype was recorded at least ten times. The chain couples TRBV14 to TRBJ2-1; D call uncertain. V was trimmed by 0 bases and J by 8 bases, leaving 5 bases between them. Germline assignment: CDR1 SGHDN and CDR2 FVKESK. The CDR3 is 12 residues long. CDR3 loop: CASSQDSHEQFF. The CDR3 DNA sequence: TGTGCCAGCAGCCAAGATTCCCATGAGCAGTTCTTC.

This clonotype was recorded at least ten times. The J gene is TRBJ2-2, the V gene TRBV11-2; D remains ambiguous. Germline loops: CDR1 SGHAT, CDR2 FQNNGV. The CDR3 sequence is 17 residues long. The V gene lost 5 bases and the J gene lost 2 bases, with 18 bases spanning the gap. This CDR3 reads CASSRGISQHNTGELFF. The CDR3 DNA follows: TGTGCCAGCAGCCGAGGTATTAGCCAACATAACACCGGGGAGCTGTTTTTT.

Here the CDR3 DNA reads TGCGCCAGCAGCTTGAACCTACTAAGAGCTAACTATGGCTACACCTTC. Protein sequence: CASSLNLLRANYGYTF. The chain combines TRBV5-1 with TRBJ1-2; the D is unclear. Per the germline V gene, CDR1 is SGHRS and CDR2 is YFSETQ. The CDR3 has 16 amino acids. Trimming cost V 1 base and J 0 bases, with 13 bases left between them.

This clonotype came up a few times. This chain connects TRBV7-2 to TRBJ2-3; 7 bases agree with TRBD1. From germline, CDR1 is SGHTA and CDR2 FQGNSA. Unmatched junction bases numbered 14, after V lost 7 bases and J lost 1 base. The CDR3 loop spans 17 amino acids. The CDR3 coding sequence is TGTGCCAGCACCACGACTTGGGGGACAGTTGGCACAGATACGCAGTATTTT. Its protein product is CASTTTWGTVGTDTQYF.